This T cell receptor (beta chain) comes out of a study of tumor T cells in aggressive B-cell lymphoma. The CDR3 spans 14 residues. Germline V gives CDR1 MRHNA, CDR2 SNTAGT. Between the trimmed V and J ends, which lost 2 bases and 4 bases, there was a span of 9 bases. The protocol was immunoSEQ multiplex PCR, while the TCRdb copy is restricted to in-frame clones and leaves out a portion. Among roughly 2,800 clones listed, 85% to 90% were seen once. The receptor was derived from an adult with diffuse large B cell lymphoma. The sequenced sample was tumor tissue. V is TRBV6-4 and J is TRBJ1-3, with a possible D match to TRBD1 (6 bases). The CDR3 sequence: CASSDGGSGNTIYF. The CDR3 DNA sequence: TGTGCCAGCAGTGACGGGGGCTCGGGAAACACCATATATTTT.